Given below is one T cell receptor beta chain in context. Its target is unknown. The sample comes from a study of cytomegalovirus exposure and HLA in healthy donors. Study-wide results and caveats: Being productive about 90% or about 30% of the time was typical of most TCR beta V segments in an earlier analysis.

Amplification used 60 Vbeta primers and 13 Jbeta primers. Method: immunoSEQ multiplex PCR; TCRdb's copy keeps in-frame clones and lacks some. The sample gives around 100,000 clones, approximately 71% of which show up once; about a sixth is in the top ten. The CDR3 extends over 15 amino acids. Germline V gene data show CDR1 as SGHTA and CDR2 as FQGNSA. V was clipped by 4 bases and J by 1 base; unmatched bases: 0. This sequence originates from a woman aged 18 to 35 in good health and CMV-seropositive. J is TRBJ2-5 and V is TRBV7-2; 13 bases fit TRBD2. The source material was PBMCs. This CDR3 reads CASSWTSGGQETQYF. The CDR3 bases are TGTGCCAGCAGCTGGACTAGCGGGGGCCAAGAGACCCAGTACTTC.